This T cell receptor (beta chain) was recorded in a study of cytomegalovirus exposure and HLA in healthy donors. Per the germline V gene, CDR1 is SGHVS and CDR2 is FQNEAQ. The CDR3 totals 14 residues. The V end lost 5 bases, the J end lost 6 bases, and 13 bases lay between the germline ends. Overall study results and limits: A missense DCLRE1C variant was associated with V- and J-gene trimming of TCR beta chains in a later analysis, and an independent cohort replicated the association. According to an earlier analysis, most TCR beta V segments yielded productive rearrangements about 87% or about 30% of the time. Confirmation was obtained in vitro that a few CMV-associated chains are specific for CMV antigens. For most TCR sequences rarity was the rule, although some public TCRs occurred in many donors.

Concerning this clone: Its matching antigen is unknown.

The PCR used 60 Vbeta and 13 Jbeta primers. Method: immunoSEQ multiplex PCR; TCRdb's copy keeps in-frame clones and lacks some. This table has 99,000 or so clones, approximately 80% appearing once. The chain uses TRBV7-8 and TRBJ1-4, with unresolved D. The sequenced sample was PBMCs. This clonotype was obtained from a woman in her thirties or forties in good health and CMV-seronegative. The CDR3 coding sequence is TGTGCCAGCAGCCACCCGATGACTTATGAAAAACTGTTTTTT. The encoded protein is CASSHPMTYEKLFF.